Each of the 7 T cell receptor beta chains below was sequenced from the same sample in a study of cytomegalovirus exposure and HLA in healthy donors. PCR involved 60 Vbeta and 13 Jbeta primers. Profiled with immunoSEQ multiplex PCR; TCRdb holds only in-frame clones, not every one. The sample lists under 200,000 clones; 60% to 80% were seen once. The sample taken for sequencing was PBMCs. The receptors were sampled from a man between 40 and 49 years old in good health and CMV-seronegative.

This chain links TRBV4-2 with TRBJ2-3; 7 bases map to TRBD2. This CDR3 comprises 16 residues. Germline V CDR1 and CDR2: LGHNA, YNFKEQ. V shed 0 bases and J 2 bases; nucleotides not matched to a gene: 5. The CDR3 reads CASSQDALAVTDTQYF. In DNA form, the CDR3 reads TGTGCCAGCAGCCAAGATGCCCTAGCGGTCACAGATACGCAGTATTTT.

The CDR3 sequence: CASSLAGGSDTQYF. The CDR3 coding sequence is TGTGCCAGCAGCTTAGCGGGAGGTTCAGATACGCAGTATTTT. The gene calls are TRBV5-4 and TRBJ2-3; 9 nucleotides align to TRBD2. This CDR3 contains 14 residues. CDR1 and CDR2 from the germline V gene are SGHNT and YYREEE (reference sequence). With 2 bases clipped from V and 4 bases from J, the junction kept 2 bases outside the gene matches.

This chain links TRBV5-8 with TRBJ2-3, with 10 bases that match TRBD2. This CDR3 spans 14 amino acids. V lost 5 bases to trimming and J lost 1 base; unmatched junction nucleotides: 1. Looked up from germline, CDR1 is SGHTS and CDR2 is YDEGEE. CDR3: CASRAGGGTDTQYF. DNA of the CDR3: TGTGCCAGCAGAGCGGGAGGGGGCACAGATACGCAGTATTTT.

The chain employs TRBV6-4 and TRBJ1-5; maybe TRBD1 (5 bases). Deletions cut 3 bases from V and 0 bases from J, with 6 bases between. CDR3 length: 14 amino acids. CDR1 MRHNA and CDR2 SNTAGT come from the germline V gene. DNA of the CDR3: TGTGCCAGCAGTGAGACAGCTAGCAATCAGCCCCAGCATTTT. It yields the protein CASSETASNQPQHF.

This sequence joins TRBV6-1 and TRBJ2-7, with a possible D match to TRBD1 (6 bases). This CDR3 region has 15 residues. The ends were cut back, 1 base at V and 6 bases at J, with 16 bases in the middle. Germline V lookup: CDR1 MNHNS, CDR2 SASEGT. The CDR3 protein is CASSEGRGLLGEQYF. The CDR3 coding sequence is TGTGCCAGCAGTGAAGGCAGGGGCCTCCTCGGCGAGCAGTACTTC.

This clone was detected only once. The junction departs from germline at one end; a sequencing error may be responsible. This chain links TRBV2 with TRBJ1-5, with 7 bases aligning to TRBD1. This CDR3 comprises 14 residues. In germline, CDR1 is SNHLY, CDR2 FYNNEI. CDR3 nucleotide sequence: TGTGCCAGCAGGGAAGGGGACAGAAATCAGCCCCAGCATTTT. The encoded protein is CASREGDRNQPQHF.

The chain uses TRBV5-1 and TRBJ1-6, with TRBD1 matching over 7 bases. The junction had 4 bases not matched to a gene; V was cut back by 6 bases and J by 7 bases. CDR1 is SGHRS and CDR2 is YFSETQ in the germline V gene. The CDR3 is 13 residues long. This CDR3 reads CASTTGENSPLHF. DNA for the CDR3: TGCGCCAGCACTACAGGGGAGAATTCACCCCTCCACTTT. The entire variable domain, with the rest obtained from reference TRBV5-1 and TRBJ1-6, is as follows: KAGVTQTPRYLIKTRGQQVTLSCSPISGHRSVSWYQQTPGQGLQFLFEYFSETQRNKGNFPGRFSGRQFSNSRSEMNVSTLELGDSALYLCASTTGENSPLHFGNGTRLTVT.